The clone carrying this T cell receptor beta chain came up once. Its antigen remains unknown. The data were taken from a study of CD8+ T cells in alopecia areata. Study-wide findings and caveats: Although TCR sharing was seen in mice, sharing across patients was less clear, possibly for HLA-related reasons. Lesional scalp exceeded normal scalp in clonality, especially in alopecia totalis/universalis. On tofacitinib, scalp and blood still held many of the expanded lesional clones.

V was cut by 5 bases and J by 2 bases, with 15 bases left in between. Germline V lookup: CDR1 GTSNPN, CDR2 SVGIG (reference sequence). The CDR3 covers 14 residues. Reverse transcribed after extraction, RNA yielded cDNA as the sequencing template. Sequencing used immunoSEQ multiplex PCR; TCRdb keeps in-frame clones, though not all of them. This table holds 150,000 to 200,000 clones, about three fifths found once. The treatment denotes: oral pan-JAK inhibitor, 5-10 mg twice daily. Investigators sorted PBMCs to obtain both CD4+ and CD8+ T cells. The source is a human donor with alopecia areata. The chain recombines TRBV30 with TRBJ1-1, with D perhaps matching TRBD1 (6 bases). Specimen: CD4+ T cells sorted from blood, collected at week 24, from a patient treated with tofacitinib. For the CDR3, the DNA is TGTGCCTGGGGTCGACAGGACCGAAACACTGAAGCTTTCTTT. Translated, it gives CAWGRQDRNTEAFF.